Listed here is a single TCR beta chain. Its antigen remains unidentified. Separate alpha and beta amplification began at the second PCR step. V was pared by 3 bases and J by 2 bases, with 8 bases of the junction left unmatched. This CDR3 region has 17 residues. Germline V gene sequence: CDR1 MGHDK, CDR2 SYGVNS. These data belong to a study of naive and memory T cell subsets. Findings and limits, study-wide: Naive and memory repertoire findings lacked a ground truth for validation. Over 95% of naive TCR sequences appeared only once after error correction, unlike memory subsets. A few larger clonotypes appeared in naive repertoires, especially CD8, possibly memory cells re-expressing CD45RA.

Both TRBC1 and TRBC2 were covered by a beta constant-region primer of two equimolar oligonucleotides. Nested alpha and beta constant-region primers with the SP2 primer drove four PCR rounds on ligated cDNA. TCRdb re-derived calls from the UMI-ligation and nested PCR reads in MiXCR, one entry per CDR3 protein. This table has 90,000 to 120,000 distinct CDR3 sequences, about 14% appearing once. The chain uses TRBV25-1 and TRBJ2-1, with 9 nucleotides matching TRBD1. This sequence originates from a human donor in good health. Sequenced sample: naive CD8+ T cells from blood. CDR3 sequence reads: CASSEGSGTGTYNEQFF. In DNA, the CDR3 is TGTGCCAGCAGTGAGGGTTCCGGGACAGGGACCTACAATGAGCAGTTCTTC.